This TCR beta chain was obtained from a study of T cell responses to AZD1222 COVID-19 vaccine. Whole-study context: Pooled together were second doses at about 4 or about 12 weeks.

About this clone itself: Its matching antigen is unknown.

Generated by immunoSEQ multiplex PCR, the TCRdb table keeps only in-frame clones and is missing some. The sample includes 100,000 to 150,000 clones, roughly 84% of them seen just once. The germline V gene encodes CDR1 LGHDT and CDR2 YNNKEL (reference sequence). Deletions cut 2 bases from V and 6 bases from J, with 19 bases between. CDR3 size: 16 residues. Study observations and caveats: Clonal diversity may have been underestimated in mostly white British donors. It was only a handful of AZD1222 recipients who were seropositive at baseline. An increase in Spike-specific TCR breadth and depth was observed after two AZD1222 doses.

This TCR derives from an adult in good health. This sequence joins TRBV3-1 (or the pseudogene TRBV3-2) and TRBJ1-2, with D perhaps matching TRBD1 (5 bases). The sample in question was peripheral blood, obtained on day 0 of AZD1222 vaccination. CDR3 in amino acids: CASSQRYIGGVHGYTF. The CDR3 nucleotides read TGTGCCAGCAGCCAACGGTATATAGGAGGGGTCCATGGCTACACCTTC.